Listed below are T cell receptor beta chains from one sample, sequenced in a study of T cell responses to AZD1222 COVID-19 vaccine. Data came from immunoSEQ multiplex PCR; TCRdb stores just in-frame clones and leaves some out. The table includes roughly 150,000 clones, around 90% detected once. Sequencing used peripheral blood, obtained on day 0 of AZD1222 vaccination. Receptors were obtained from an adult in good health. Each CDR3 is given with its conserved first and last residue. D genes are given only for firm matches. Part of the rows lack a size; the others show once, few, many or a class for expanded clones.

TRBJ1-1,14,-,TRBD1,TRBV19,TGTGCCAGTAGTACCGGGACAGGGGTCGCTGAAGCTTTCTTT,CASSTGTGVAEAFF
TRBJ2-1,15,once,TRBD2,TRBV9,TGTGCCAGCAGCGACTGGGGGGGCTCCTACAATGAGCAGTTCTTC,CASSDWGGSYNEQFF
TRBJ2-7,16,-,-,TRBV9,TGTGCCAGCAGCGTAGCTGAGGGCACCGCAGCCTACGAGCAGTACTTC,CASSVAEGTAAYEQYF
TRBJ1-1,15,-,-,TRBV2,TGTGCCAGCAGTGATCGGTTTTTTGGGAACACTGAAGCTTTCTTT,CASSDRFFGNTEAFF
TRBJ2-7,13,-,-,TRBV7-9,TGTGCCAGCAGCTTCAATACAGGCTACGAGCAGTACTTC,CASSFNTGYEQYF
TRBJ1-4,16,-,-,TRBV3-1/TRBV3-2,TGTGCCAGCAGCCAGTTGGTGGGGGCCTTAAATGAAAAACTGTTTTTT,CASSQLVGALNEKLFF
TRBJ1-1,16,-,TRBD1,TRBV7-6,TGTGCCAGCGGCCCCAATGACAGGGTCAGGGACACTGAAGCTTTCTTT,CASGPNDRVRDTEAFF
TRBJ2-2,12,-,-,TRBV25-1,TGTGCCAGCAGTGTTTCTAACGGGGAGCTGTTTTTT,CASSVSNGELFF
TRBJ1-2,14,-,TRBD1,TRBV11-2,TGTGCCAGCAGCTACCCGGACAGGGGGTCTGGCTACACCTTC,CASSYPDRGSGYTF
TRBJ2-1,18,-,TRBD1,TRBV14,TGTGCCAGCAGCCAAGGCTCCCGAGACAGGGGGCCCTACAATGAGCAGTTCTTC,CASSQGSRDRGPYNEQFF
TRBJ1-1,12,-,TRBD1,TRBV7-9,TGTGCCAGCATTAAATCAGGGGGCAGGGCTTTCTTT,CASIKSGGRAFF
TRBJ1-1,16,-,TRBD1,TRBV30,TGTGCCTGGAGTCACAGGGGGGTGGGCCGGAACACTGAAGCTTTCTTT,CAWSHRGVGRNTEAFF
TRBJ1-4,13,-,-,TRBV6-5,TGTGCCGTCAAGTCTGCAACTAATGAAAAACTGTTTTTT,CAVKSATNEKLFF
TRBJ1-1,14,-,-,TRBV7-9,TGTGCCAGCAGCCGAGGGGGAAGGAACACTGAAGCTTTCTTT,CASSRGGRNTEAFF
TRBJ1-6,15,-,TRBD1,TRBV30,TGTGCCTGGAGAAATGGACAGGGGGAACTGCCACCCCTCCACTTT,CAWRNGQGELPPLHF
TRBJ1-6,13,-,-,TRBV14,TGTGCCAGCAGCTCCGCGTATAATTCACCCCTCCACTTT,CASSSAYNSPLHF
TRBJ1-1,14,-,TRBD1,TRBV19,TGTGCCAGTAGCAGACAGGGGGATAACACTGAAGCTTTCTTT,CASSRQGDNTEAFF
TRBJ2-7,12,-,-,TRBV5-6,TGTGCCAGCAGCTCGGACAGCTACGAGCAGTACTTC,CASSSDSYEQYF
TRBJ1-2,14,-,-,TRBV19,TGTGCCAGGTGTCCAGGAGGCGGTAACTATGGCTACACCTTC,CARCPGGGNYGYTF
TRBJ1-5,14,-,-,TRBV5-5,TGTGCCAGCAGCTTAGTCCACGGCAATCAGCCCCAGCATTTT,CASSLVHGNQPQHF
TRBJ1-1,15,-,TRBD1,TRBV6-5,TGTGCCAGCAGTTACAGACAGGGGGCGCGGTCTGAAGCTTTCTTT,CASSYRQGARSEAFF
TRBJ1-1,13,-,-,TRBV19,TGTGCCAGTAGTATTAACATGAACACTGAAGCTTTCTTT,CASSINMNTEAFF
TRBJ1-2,16,-,TRBD1,TRBV30,TGTGCCTGGAGTACCATCGGGGCAGGGGGCGCGGGAGGCTACACCTTC,CAWSTIGAGGAGGYTF
TRBJ2-1,14,-,-,TRBV27,TGTGCCAGCAGTTTGGTCGGGAGTATATGGTTTGAGTTCTTC,CASSLVGSIWFEFF
TRBJ2-7,13,-,-,TRBV3-1/TRBV3-2,TGTGCCAGCAGCCAAGATCGGGGACGCGAGCAGTACTTC,CASSQDRGREQYF
TRBJ1-1,13,-,-,TRBV30,TGTGCCTGGAGTGCACAGGGGAACACTGAAGCTTTCTTT,CAWSAQGNTEAFF
TRBJ1-6,19,-,TRBD1,TRBV11-2,TGTGCCAGCAGCTTAAGAGGGGGCAGGGCCGACTCCTATAATTCACCCCTCCACTTT,CASSLRGGRADSYNSPLHF
TRBJ1-1,12,-,-,TRBV10-1,TGCGCCAGCAGTGAGTCTCGGGGAGAAGCTTTCTTT,CASSESRGEAFF